Listed below are T cell receptor beta chains from one sample, sequenced in a study of cytomegalovirus exposure and HLA in healthy donors. Sequenced by immunoSEQ multiplex PCR; TCRdb stores in-frame clones only, minus some. Among fewer than 150,000 clones, 66% were seen once, and the ten largest hold over 1.5%. The sequenced material came from PBMCs. The origin of the receptors is a human donor in good health. Both conserved end residues are part of each CDR3. D genes are given only for firm matches. The size entry is marked missing in some rows and otherwise reads once, few, many or a size class.

>.|TRBV19|.|TRBJ1-5
CASSQGGQPQHF
TGTGCCAGTAGCCAGGGCGGTCAGCCCCAGCATTTT
>.|TRBV9|.|TRBJ2-7
CASSVASRSYEQYF
TGTGCCAGCAGCGTAGCGAGTAGATCCTACGAGCAGTACTTC
>.|TRBV5-4|.|TRBJ2-5
CASSGGGVAGTARETQYF
TGTGCCAGCAGCGGGGGCGGAGTAGCGGGGACAGCGCGGGAGACCCAGTACTTC
>TRBD1|TRBV19|.|TRBJ2-1
CASSITGTGDNEQFF
TGTGCCAGTAGTATAACGGGGACAGGGGACAATGAGCAGTTCTTC
>.|TRBV19|.|TRBJ2-3
CASRGTTRTDTQYF
TGTGCCAGTAGGGGGACAACCCGCACAGATACGCAGTATTTT
>TRBD2|TRBV5-5|.|TRBJ2-2
CASSLTSGSQGELFF
TGTGCCAGCAGCTTGACTAGCGGCTCGCAGGGGGAGCTGTTTTTT
>TRBD1|TRBV6-1|.|TRBJ2-7
CASRPGTGYEQYF
TGTGCCAGCAGGCCCGGGACAGGCTACGAGCAGTACTTC
>.|TRBV10-3|.|TRBJ1-1
CAISESSGTTNTEAFF
TGTGCCATCAGTGAGTCATCCGGGACAACTAACACTGAAGCTTTCTTT
>TRBD1|TRBV19|.|TRBJ2-5
CASSIGGTGGNQETQYF
TGTGCCAGTAGTATAGGGGGGACAGGGGGCAACCAAGAGACCCAGTACTTC
>TRBD1|TRBV28|.|TRBJ2-7
CASSPPGQGSSYEQYF
TGTGCCAGCAGTCCACCGGGACAGGGAAGCTCCTACGAGCAGTACTTC
>.|TRBV7-2|.|TRBJ2-2
CASSLAYGSANTGELFF
TGTGCCAGCAGCTTAGCCTACGGGAGCGCGAACACCGGGGAGCTGTTTTTT
>.|TRBV20-1|once|TRBJ2-2
CSARRGELFF
TGCAGTGCTAGGCGGGGGGAGCTGTTTTTT
>.|TRBV10-3|.|TRBJ2-5
CAISQSRGQREAQYF
TGTGCCATCAGTCAGTCGCGGGGCCAGAGGGAGGCCCAGTACTTC
>TRBD1|TRBV11-3|.|TRBJ2-2
CASSLGPRTGANTGELFF
TGTGCCAGCAGCTTAGGCCCCCGGACAGGGGCGAACACCGGGGAGCTGTTTTTT
>TRBD2|TRBV9|.|TRBJ2-1
CASSPSGRQDNEQFF
TGTGCCAGCAGTCCTAGCGGGAGACAGGACAATGAGCAGTTCTTC
>TRBD2|TRBV11-3|.|TRBJ2-3
CASSPSGTSTDTQYF
TGTGCCAGCAGCCCTAGCGGAACAAGCACAGATACGCAGTATTTT
>TRBD2|TRBV29-1|.|TRBJ2-7
CSVESREGRTYEQYF
TGCAGCGTTGAAAGTCGGGAGGGCCGCACCTACGAGCAGTACTTC
>.|TRBV7-8|.|TRBJ2-3
CASSSRLAGRDTQYF
TGTGCCAGCAGCTCCCGACTGGCGGGTAGAGATACGCAGTATTTT